These T cell receptor beta chains were read from a single sample in a study of T cell responses to AZD1222 COVID-19 vaccine. Sequenced by immunoSEQ multiplex PCR; TCRdb stores in-frame clones only, minus some. The top ten clones hold more than 10% of a sample with roughly 110,000 clones, roughly 89% of them seen once. The material was peripheral blood, obtained on day 0 of AZD1222 vaccination. These TCRs come from an adult in good health. CDR3s include the opening cysteine and the closing phenylalanine or tryptophan. Each record gives: clone size, V gene, J gene, D gene, CDR3 DNA, CDR3 protein. A D gene is named only where the DNA matches it firmly. Size values are once, few and many counts, or a class for expanded clones, and some rows have none.

-	TRBV5-1	TRBJ2-7	-	TGCGCCAGCAGCTGGGGCTTAGGCTACGAGCAGTACTTC	CASSWGLGYEQYF
-	TRBV3-1/TRBV3-2	TRBJ1-2	TRBD1	TGTGCCAGCAGCCAACCCACAGGGGTGGCAAACTATGGCTACACCTTC	CASSQPTGVANYGYTF
-	TRBV7-9	TRBJ2-3	TRBD2	TGTGCCAGCAGCACCCTAGCGGGGAAGGCAGATACGCAGTATTTT	CASSTLAGKADTQYF
-	TRBV5-1	TRBJ2-7	-	TGCGCCAGCAGAGTGTTAGGGGGTGGGAGCTACGAGCAGTACTTC	CASRVLGGGSYEQYF
-	TRBV19	TRBJ2-3	-	TGTGCCAGTAGTATTAATTCGGGCCACCTAGATACGCAGTATTTT	CASSINSGHLDTQYF
-	TRBV19	TRBJ1-1	-	TGTGCCAGTACCGATGCATTCAGGACGGGCACTGAAGCTTTCTTT	CASTDAFRTGTEAFF
-	TRBV5-1	TRBJ2-5	TRBD1	TGCGCCAGCAGCTTGCGGGGACAGGGGGGTGAGACCCAGTACTTC	CASSLRGQGGETQYF
-	TRBV25-1	TRBJ2-3	-	TGTGCCAGCAGTGAAGCAGGGCCCACAGATACGCAGTATTTT	CASSEAGPTDTQYF
-	TRBV27	TRBJ1-1	-	TGTGCCAGCAGTTTATCGAGAGGGAACACTGAAGCTTTCTTT	CASSLSRGNTEAFF
-	TRBV5-1	TRBJ1-1	TRBD1	TGCGCCAGCAGCTTTAGCGGACAGGGGACTGAAGCTTTCTTT	CASSFSGQGTEAFF
-	TRBV2	TRBJ2-3	TRBD2	TGTGCCAGCAGGGGACTAGCGGGGGTCAGAAATACGCAGTATTTT	CASRGLAGVRNTQYF
once	TRBV7-7	TRBJ2-1	TRBD2	TGTGCTAGCAGCGCCGAAGGACCGGGACTAGCGGGAGGTGTTGAGCAGTTCTTC	CASSAEGPGLAGGVEQFF
-	TRBV6-5	TRBJ1-6	-	TGTGCCAGCCTTAAGAGGGGTTCACCCCTCCACTTT	CASLKRGSPLHF
-	TRBV5-1	TRBJ2-5	-	TGCGCCAGCAGCTTAGACATGGGGAGACAAGAGACCCAGTACTTC	CASSLDMGRQETQYF
-	TRBV7-2	TRBJ2-2	-	TGTGCCAGCAGCTTAGGGTCTCTAGCAACCGGGGAGCTGTTTTTT	CASSLGSLATGELFF
-	TRBV7-3	TRBJ2-1	TRBD2	TGTGCCAGCAGCCAGACTAGCGGTAGCTACAATGAGCAGTTCTTC	CASSQTSGSYNEQFF
-	TRBV19	TRBJ1-5	TRBD1	TGTGCCAGCAGACCCGGGACAGGGTCCAGCGAGCCCCAGCATTTT	CASRPGTGSSEPQHF
-	TRBV28	TRBJ2-7	-	TGTGCCAGCAGTTGGAAGGGGAAGGGGGCCTACGAGCAGTACTTC	CASSWKGKGAYEQYF
-	TRBV24-1	TRBJ1-5	-	TGTGCCACCAGTGATCCACAGGCGAGTCAGCCCCAGCATTTT	CATSDPQASQPQHF
-	TRBV2	TRBJ1-1	-	TGTGCCAGCAGTTCCGGGCGGCTGGGTGAAGCTTTCTTT	CASSSGRLGEAFF
-	TRBV11-2	TRBJ1-3	-	TGTGCCAGCAGCATCATGGGAAACACCATATATTTT	CASSIMGNTIYF
-	TRBV18	TRBJ2-7	TRBD2	TGTGCCAGCTCATCACCTTTAGCGGGAGATGAGCAGTACTTC	CASSSPLAGDEQYF
-	TRBV7-2	TRBJ2-1	-	TGTGCCAGCAGCCCCCGCCTGGGCTCCTACAATGAGCAGTTCTTC	CASSPRLGSYNEQFF